This T cell receptor beta chain was documented in a study of T cells in Graves' hyperthyroidism and ophthalmopathy. Study results and limitations: Ophthalmopathy was model-predicted a median roughly 6.5 months pre-onset.

Trimming shortened V by 5 bases and J by 3 bases, and 11 bases separated the two germline ends. The germline CDR1 and CDR2 sequences are KGHSH and LQKENI. This CDR3 contains 13 residues. This clonotype was observed at least ten times. Its specificity is not known. Graves' hyperthyroidism qualified as stable when ophthalmopathy did not progress within 18 months. Amplification of TCR beta CDR3 regions used RNA as the template. HTBI primers were the set used in a first-round RT-PCR of the TCR CDR3. TCRdb called the multiplex PCR reads again in MiXCR, with one record for every CDR3 protein. The table lists 350,000 to 400,000 distinct CDR3 sequences, about 19% of them singletons.

The specimen was blood. The sequence derives from a woman aged 18-29 years with Graves' hyperthyroidism. The chain couples TRBV18 to TRBJ2-7; possibly TRBD1 for D (6 bases). CDR3 sequence (DNA): TGTGCCAGCTCAGAAACAGGGAACTACGAGCAGTACTTC. It specifies CASSETGNYEQYF. Full variable domain (rest looked up from reference TRBV18 and TRBJ2-7): NAGVMQNPRHLVRRRGQEARLRCSPMKGHSHVYWYRQLPEEGLKFMVYLQKENIIDESGMPKERFSAEFPKEGPSILRIQQVVRGDSAAYFCASSETGNYEQYFGPGTRLTVT.